A single sample is the source of the 16 T cell receptor beta chains below, sequenced in a study of Ad26.COV2.S vaccination and SARS-CoV-2 variants. Regarding treatment: approximately 18 received Ad26.COV2.S at low or high dose, single or two shots; about 5 received placebo; per-sample allocation not given. It was on day 63 after the first vaccine or placebo injection that samples were taken. TCRdb's copy holds only in-frame clones and misses some; the assay was immunoSEQ multiplex PCR. The table includes a few hundred thousand clones, around nine tenths detected once. The specimen was peripheral blood, collected in a trial of Ad26.COV2.S vaccine versus placebo. These receptors were collected from a person aged 18-65 years who received the Ad26.COV2.S COVID-19 vaccine or a placebo.

The J gene is TRBJ2-7, the V gene TRBV19; perhaps TRBD1 as D (6 bases). The CDR3 is 13 amino acids. The germline gives CDR1 LNHDA, CDR2 SQIVND (reference sequence). Trimming took 6 bases from V and 1 from J, leaving 10 bases between them. Written as DNA, the CDR3 is TGTGCCAGTAGACAGGGACCGTCCTACGAGCAGTACTTC. Protein sequence: CASRQGPSYEQYF.

J is TRBJ1-2 and V is TRBV5-6, with a tentative D call TRBD1 (6 bases). CDR3 length equals 15 residues. CDR1 is SGHDT and CDR2 is YYEEEE in the germline V gene. V was cut by 4 bases and J by 8 bases, with 21 bases left in between. The CDR3 coding sequence is TGTGCCAGCAGCCGCACAGGGTATGGAAATCAAGGCTACACCTTC. Protein sequence: CASSRTGYGNQGYTF.

The gene calls are TRBV6-2 or TRBV6-3 and TRBJ2-1; D gene ambiguous. Germline V gives CDR1 MNHEY, CDR2 SVGEGT. This CDR3 spans 18 amino acids. V was pared by 2 bases and J by 1 base, with 18 bases between. The CDR3 sequence: CASSYALGPTRSYNEQFF. The CDR3 DNA follows: TGTGCCAGCAGTTACGCCCTCGGGCCCACACGTTCCTACAATGAGCAGTTCTTC.

The rearrangement links TRBV4-3 to TRBJ2-2; 10 bases fit TRBD1. This CDR3 spans 15 amino acids. CDR1 LGHNA and CDR2 YSLEER come from the germline V gene. V lost 4 bases to trimming and J lost 5 bases; unmatched junction nucleotides: 4. CDR3 sequence reads: CASSRDRGITGELFF. The CDR3, as DNA: TGCGCCAGCAGCCGGGACAGGGGAATTACCGGGGAGCTGTTTTTT.

The V and J genes are TRBV30 and TRBJ1-2; D uncertain. The CDR3 spans 13 residues. CDR1 and CDR2 (germline): GTSNPN, SVGIG (reference sequence). Trimming left V 4 bases short and J 2 bases short, with 11 bases between. The CDR3 here is CAWMTLGNYGYTF. For the CDR3, the DNA is TGTGCCTGGATGACATTGGGGAACTATGGCTACACCTTC.

J is TRBJ2-7 and V is TRBV4-1; 10 bases are shared with TRBD2. The CDR3 has 16 amino acids. Germline CDR1 MGHRA, CDR2 YSYEKL. With V trimmed by 1 base and J by 5 bases, 8 bases remained unmatched. CDR3 bases: TGCGCCAGCAGCCAAGGGGGAAGCGGGAGGGCCGACGAGCAGTACTTC. Its protein product is CASSQGGSGRADEQYF.

CDR3 sequence reads: CASSQLAQGYEQYF. The CDR3 DNA reads TGTGCCAGCAGCCAACTAGCACAGGGATACGAGCAGTACTTC. The chain employs TRBV3-1 (or the pseudogene TRBV3-2) and TRBJ2-7; a possible D gene is TRBD1 (6 bases). The germline V and J ends were trimmed by 2 bases and 4 bases, with 12 bases remaining between them. There are 14 residues in the CDR3. The germline gives CDR1 LGHDT, CDR2 YNNKEL (reference sequence).

The V gene is TRBV12-3 or TRBV12-4, the J gene TRBJ2-7; no definite D call. The CDR3 is 13 residues long. V was pared by 1 base and J by 7 bases, with 11 bases between. In DNA, the CDR3 is TGTGCCAGCAGTTTAGAGGGCCTGAGGGAGCAGTACTTC. Protein sequence: CASSLEGLREQYF.

Concerning this clone itself: Other DNA sequences within the sample encode an identical CDR3. The CDR3 bases are TGTGCCAGCAGTCTCTCGGGGAGAAACACCATATATTTT. It codes for CASSLSGRNTIYF. This chain uses TRBV28 with TRBJ1-3; D is unclear. The CDR3 has 13 residues. Germline V lookup: CDR1 MDHEN, CDR2 SYDVKM. The V end lost 5 bases, the J end lost 5 bases, and 10 bases lay between the germline ends.

The rearrangement uses TRBV5-1 and TRBJ2-3, with 7 bases lining up with TRBD1. The CDR3 spans 15 residues. Trimming removed 1 base from V and 2 bases from J; junction bases left unmatched: 4. Germline V gene lookup returns CDR1 SGHRS and CDR2 YFSETQ. CDR3 residues: CASSLWTGPTDTQYF. CDR3 DNA: TGCGCCAGCAGCTTGTGGACAGGACCCACAGATACGCAGTATTTT.

The chain carries TRBV6-5 and TRBJ2-2; D ambiguous. V shed 6 bases and J shed 6 bases, with 11 bases lying between them. This CDR3 spans 13 amino acids. Germline V lookup: CDR1 MNHEY, CDR2 SVGAGI. In DNA form, the CDR3 reads TGTGCCAGCAGGACACTCGCGGCCGGGGAGCTGTTTTTT. Its translation: CASRTLAAGELFF.

The chain is built from TRBV29-1 and TRBJ2-1; 8 nucleotides align to TRBD2. The CDR3 is 15 residues long. Losses at the gene ends were 7 bases for V and 5 bases for J; bases not matched to a gene: 13. Germline assignment: CDR1 SQVTM and CDR2 ANQGSEA. CDR3 sequence reads: CSAPAGGVLDNEQFF. The CDR3 bases are TGCAGCGCCCCGGCGGGGGGCGTATTGGACAATGAGCAGTTCTTC.

This chain connects TRBV21-1 to TRBJ2-1; whether TRBD1, the table's D call, matches the DNA was not checked. TRBV21-1 is a pseudogene. The CDR3 sequence is 19 residues long. Here the CDR3 reads CASSLPCEPGQGEHNEQFF. CDR3 coding DNA: TGTGCCAGCAGCCTACCTTGCGAGCCGGGACAGGGTGAACACAATGAGCAGTTCTTC.

This rearrangement joins TRBV2 to TRBJ2-1, with TRBD2 as a possible D gene (6 bases). The CDR3 runs 12 residues. Between the trimmed V and J ends, which lost 3 bases and 9 bases, there was a span of 9 bases. The germline V gene has CDR1 SNHLY and CDR2 FYNNEI. CDR3 sequence reads: CASSEEGIEQFF. CDR3 nucleotides: TGTGCCAGCAGTGAGGAGGGAATTGAGCAGTTCTTC.

The genes are TRBV3-1 (or the pseudogene TRBV3-2) and TRBJ2-3; D gene unclear. V lost 0 bases to trimming and J lost 3 bases, with 10 bases between them. Germline V lookup: CDR1 LGHDT, CDR2 YNNKEL (reference sequence). The CDR3 is made up of 15 amino acids. The CDR3 DNA reads TGTGCCAGCAGCCAAGATACAGCGAGGACAGATACGCAGTATTTT. Its translation is CASSQDTARTDTQYF.

This chain connects TRBV11-2 to TRBJ1-1; D is unresolved. Germline assignment: CDR1 SGHAT and CDR2 FQNNGV. The germline V and J ends were trimmed by 5 bases and 1 base, with 8 bases remaining between them. This CDR3 has 13 amino acids. DNA for the CDR3: TGTGCCAGCAGCCGAGGACCGAACACTGAAGCTTTCTTT. As protein: CASSRGPNTEAFF.